This passage covers 22 T cell receptor beta chains from one sample sequenced in a study of spatial heterogeneity in lung cancer. The time point denotes: sample taken at primary tumor resection. TCRdb processed the 5' RACE reads anew with MiXCR; each CDR3 protein has one entry. The table records more than 65,000 distinct CDR3 sequences, about 7.8% of them present only once. The sequencing used PBMCs, collected at surgery. Receptors were obtained from a male donor with early-stage non-small cell lung cancer.

This clonotype came up many times. The rearrangement uses TRBV2 and TRBJ1-2; D possibly corresponds to TRBD1 (6 bases). The CDR3 sequence is 13 residues long. V lost 4 bases, J lost 5 bases, and 11 bases lay in between. Germline values: CDR1 SNHLY, CDR2 FYNNEI. CDR3 amino acids: CASSVRGDYGYTF. CDR3 nucleotide sequence: TGTGCCAGCAGTGTTAGGGGGGATTATGGCTACACCTTC.

The chain employs TRBV12-3 or TRBV12-4 and TRBJ2-3; TRBD2 agrees at 9 bases. This CDR3 region has 14 residues. V lost 6 bases and J lost 7; bases outside the gene matches: 8. The CDR3 nucleotides are TGTGCCAGCAGACCGACTAGCGGCGTCAATACGCAGTATTTT. Its translation is CASRPTSGVNTQYF.

V and J are TRBV12-3 or TRBV12-4 and TRBJ2-5, with D perhaps TRBD2 (5 bases). CDR3 length equals 13 residues. V gave up 1 base and J gave up 5 bases, with 8 bases separating them. In DNA form, the CDR3 reads TGTGCCAGCAGTTTAGTAGCGCCGGAGACCCAGTACTTC. Translation gives CASSLVAPETQYF.

This clonotype has at least ten counts. The genes are TRBV29-1 and TRBJ1-4; D perhaps matches TRBD1 (5 bases). The CDR3 consists of 13 residues. V lost 0 bases, J lost 11 bases, and 13 bases lay in between. CDR1 is SQVTM, CDR2 ANQGSEA, per germline. This CDR3 is CSVEEDGGEKLFF. The DNA of the CDR3 is TGCAGCGTTGAAGAGGACGGAGGGGAGAAACTGTTTTTT.

This clonotype turned up a few times. The rearrangement joins TRBV4-1 to TRBJ1-1; TRBD1 might be the D (6 bases). The CDR3 spans 16 residues. V dropped 4 bases and J dropped 3 bases, with 18 bases sitting between them. Germline CDR1 MGHRA, CDR2 YSYEKL. CDR3 protein: CASSPMGGGSYTEAFF. CDR3 nucleotide sequence: TGCGCCAGCAGCCCGATGGGGGGGGGCTCGTACACTGAAGCTTTCTTT.

The CDR3 here is CASSSQPVAAELTSYEQYF. The CDR3 bases are TGTGCCAGCAGCTCCCAACCGGTGGCCGCCGAATTAACCTCCTACGAGCAGTACTTC. This rearrangement joins TRBV7-2 to TRBJ2-7, with D hard to call. V was clipped by 4 bases and J by 0 bases, with 25 bases between them. This CDR3 is 19 amino acids long. Per germline, CDR1 SGHTA and CDR2 FQGNSA.

The chain recombines TRBV6-2 or TRBV6-3 with TRBJ2-5, with D possibly TRBD2 on 6 matching bases. V was clipped by 0 bases and J by 0 bases, with 14 bases between them. The CDR3 is made up of 17 amino acids. Germline CDR1 is MNHEY and CDR2 is SVGEGT. In DNA form, the CDR3 reads TGTGCCAGCAGTTACTCGCAGTCTCGGGACTACCAAGAGACCCAGTACTTC. It yields the protein CASSYSQSRDYQETQYF.

This clonotype was counted between two and nine times. The chain recombines TRBV20-1 with TRBJ2-1; D possibly matches TRBD1 or TRBD2 (6 bases each). The CDR3 loop spans 15 amino acids. V lost 3 bases and J 0 bases, leaving 12 bases between the germline ends. CDR1 and CDR2 (germline): DFQATT, SNEGSKA (reference sequence). The CDR3 DNA follows: TGCAGTGCTAGGGGGGGCAGCAACTCCTACAATGAGCAGTTCTTC. Protein: CSARGGSNSYNEQFF.

The table lists this clonotype with many counts. This sequence joins TRBV2 and TRBJ2-2, with D hard to call. Germline V lookup: CDR1 SNHLY, CDR2 FYNNEI. This CDR3 has 14 residues. V was cut by 10 bases and J by 0 bases, with 12 bases left in between. The CDR3: CATKTLSNTGELFF. The DNA for the CDR3 is TGTGCCACCAAAACCCTTTCGAACACCGGGGAGCTGTTTTTT. The variable domain in full, completed from reference TRBV2 and TRBJ2-2, reads EPEVTQTPSHQVTQMGQEVILRCVPISNHLYFYWYRQILGQKVEFLVSFYNNEISEKSEIFDDQFSVERPDGSNFTLKIRSTKLEDSAMYFCATKTLSNTGELFFGEGSRLTVL.

This clonotype was counted ten times or more. The rearrangement links TRBV27 to TRBJ2-1; D not resolved. V was clipped by 6 bases and J by 5 bases, with 11 bases between them. The CDR3 sequence is 13 residues long. CDR1 is MNHEY and CDR2 is SMNVEV in the germline V gene (reference sequence). This chain's CDR3 is CASRPRSHNEQFF. DNA of the CDR3: TGTGCCAGCAGGCCCCGTAGCCACAATGAGCAGTTCTTC.

This clonotype was found many times. V is TRBV7-2 and J is TRBJ2-1; TRBD2 matches 10 bases. Germline loops: CDR1 SGHTA, CDR2 FQGNSA. V lost 5 bases and J lost 3; bases outside the gene matches: 13. This CDR3 region has 18 residues. The CDR3 DNA sequence: TGTGCCAGCAGCGCAAGGACTAGCGGAGACTTCAACTACAATGAGCAGTTCTTC. Its protein product is CASSARTSGDFNYNEQFF.

The sample holds many counts of this clonotype. This sequence joins TRBV30 and TRBJ2-2; TRBD2 matches 10 bases. Trimming cost V 2 bases and J 6 bases; bases outside gene matches: 3. In germline, CDR1 is GTSNPN, CDR2 SVGIG (reference sequence). The CDR3 is made up of 14 amino acids. The CDR3 nucleotides are TGTGCCTGGAGTACGGGACTAGCGTCCGGGGAGCTGTTTTTT. Its translation is CAWSTGLASGELFF.

Only a few counts were recorded for this clonotype. The chain employs TRBV28 and TRBJ1-5; a possible D gene is TRBD1 (5 bases). The CDR3 contains 14 residues. In germline, CDR1 is MDHEN, CDR2 SYDVKM. V lost 8 bases to trimming and J lost 2 bases, with 13 bases between them. CDR3 protein: CASSPGYGNQPQHF. CDR3 DNA sequence: TGTGCCAGCTCCCCAGGGTACGGCAATCAGCCCCAGCATTTT. Together with reference TRBV28 and TRBJ1-5, the CDR3 gives the full variable domain: DVKVTQSSRYLVKRTGEKVFLECVQDMDHENMFWYRQDPGLGLRLIYFSYDVKMKEKGDIPEGYSVSREKKERFSLILESASTNQTSMYLCASSPGYGNQPQHFGDGTRLSIL.

This clonotype was seen at least ten times. The rearrangement uses TRBV20-1 and TRBJ2-3; TRBD1 is a possible D gene (5 bases). CDR1 DFQATT and CDR2 SNEGSKA come from the germline V gene (reference sequence). Trimming stripped 6 bases from V and 3 bases from J, with 16 bases between. This CDR3 has 14 amino acids. The CDR3 reads CSAAKTAMTDTQYF. The DNA for the CDR3 is TGCAGTGCCGCGAAGACAGCGATGACAGATACGCAGTATTTT.

This clonotype showed up just a few times. The chain couples TRBV6-2 or TRBV6-3 to TRBJ2-5, with a tentative D call TRBD1 (6 bases). This CDR3 contains 16 residues. Germline CDR1 MNHEY, CDR2 SVGEGT. Trimming removed 2 bases from V and 3 bases from J, with 16 bases in between. CDR3: CASSYLLTGEKETQYF. CDR3 DNA sequence: TGTGCCAGCAGTTACCTCCTGACAGGAGAAAAAGAGACCCAGTACTTC.

V and J are TRBV14 and TRBJ2-5; unclear D gene. Per germline, CDR1 SGHDN and CDR2 FVKESK. The CDR3 has 13 amino acids. The V and J ends lost 2 bases and 7 bases respectively, with 11 bases between them. CDR3 amino acids: CASSQTSIGTQYF. CDR3 in DNA: TGTGCCAGCAGCCAAACCTCTATCGGGACCCAGTACTTC.

This clonotype was recorded at least ten times. The J gene is TRBJ1-1, the V gene TRBV29-1; no firm D call. The CDR3 is made up of 12 amino acids. Looked up from germline, CDR1 is SQVTM and CDR2 is ANQGSEA. V was shortened by 3 bases and J by 0 bases, with 5 bases between the two germline ends. Here the CDR3 DNA reads TGCAGCGTTGAGGCCCTGAACACTGAAGCTTTCTTT. Its translation is CSVEALNTEAFF.

This clonotype came up a few times. The rearrangement uses TRBV6-2 or TRBV6-3 and TRBJ1-2, with 10 bases identical to TRBD1. Germline V gene sequence: CDR1 MNHEY, CDR2 SVGEGT. The length of the CDR3 is 16 residues. The J segment lost 3 bases and the V segment lost 0 bases, leaving 4 bases of the junction unmatched. CDR3 sequence (DNA): TGTGCCAGCAGTTACTCCGGGACAGGGGTCGACTATGGCTACACCTTC. It encodes CASSYSGTGVDYGYTF.

This clonotype was counted at least ten times. J is TRBJ2-2 and V is TRBV4-1, with 7 bases lining up with TRBD1. Germline V CDR1 and CDR2: MGHRA, YSYEKL. The CDR3 is made up of 15 amino acids. V was pared by 4 bases and J by 2 bases, with 4 bases of the junction left unmatched. The CDR3 nucleotides are TGCGCCAGCAGCCTCCGGACAGGAAACACCGGGGAGCTGTTTTTT. Protein sequence: CASSLRTGNTGELFF.

This rearrangement joins TRBV6-6 to TRBJ2-5; possibly TRBD1 for D (6 bases). Germline V gene sequence: CDR1 MNHNY, CDR2 SVGAGI (reference sequence). The germline V and J ends were trimmed by 4 bases and 3 bases, with 15 bases remaining between them. The CDR3 runs 15 residues. The CDR3 sequence: CASSLQGGPEETQYF. CDR3 DNA: TGTGCCAGCAGTTTACAGGGTGGACCCGAAGAGACCCAGTACTTC.

This clonotype has ten or more counts. The rearrangement joins TRBV3-1 to TRBJ2-5, with D possibly matching TRBD1 (5 bases). Trimming removed 0 bases from V and 2 bases from J, with 10 bases in between. The CDR3 sequence is 15 residues long. The germline V gene has CDR1 LGHDT and CDR2 YNNKEL (reference sequence). CDR3 loop: CASSQDRGHQETQYF. The CDR3 nucleotides are TGTGCCAGCAGCCAAGATCGTGGACATCAAGAGACCCAGTACTTC.

This clonotype was picked up many times. The chain carries TRBV6-5 and TRBJ2-2; 8 bases are a match to TRBD2. The length of the CDR3 is 14 residues. J lost 4 bases, V lost 10 bases, and 8 bases had no gene match. CDR1 and CDR2 (germline): MNHEY, SVGAGI. CDR3 nucleotides: TGTGCCATCGCCACCGGGACTAGCACCGGGGAGCTGTTTTTT. It codes for CAIATGTSTGELFF.